The present T cell receptor beta chain was sequenced within a study of cytomegalovirus exposure and HLA in healthy donors. The wider study: The approximately 670 first-cohort repertoires shared a platform with the 130 or so validation repertoires, as reported in a later analysis.

Donors came from a validation cohort of 90 to 150 subjects, distinct from the first 666-subject cohort. A word on this clone: The antigen remains undetermined.

Only in-frame clones appear in the TCRdb table, and some are missing; sequencing was by immunoSEQ multiplex PCR. Of roughly 73,000 clones in the sample, about 93% were seen once. Overall study results and limits: Specificity for CMV antigens was confirmed in vitro for a few of the CMV-associated chains. That first-cohort TCR clusters tended to co-occur in the roughly 110 validation repertoires was found in a later analysis.

V lost 5 bases to trimming and J lost 12 bases, with 22 bases between them. CDR3 length: 14 residues. The germline gives CDR1 SGHTA, CDR2 FQGNSA. The sequencing input was PBMCs. The chain couples TRBV7-2 to TRBJ1-1; D ambiguous. The clonotype was recovered from a man between 18 and 29 years old in good health and CMV-seropositive. In nucleotides, the CDR3 is TGTGCCAGCAGCCAAGACTACCTAAATCCCAGGCCTTTCTTT. Translation: CASSQDYLNPRPFF. The whole variable domain, filled in from reference TRBV7-2 and TRBJ1-1, reads GAGVSQSPSNKVTEKGKDVELRCDPISGHTALYWYRQSLGQGLEFLIYFQGNSAPDKSGLPSDRFSAERTGGSVSTLTIQRTQQEDSAVYLCASSQDYLNPRPFFGQGTRLTVV.